The clone carrying this T cell receptor (beta chain) was seen only a few times. The ends lost 8 bases at V and 2 bases at J; junction bases unmatched: 2. CDR3 length equals 13 residues. Germline CDR1 SGHTA, CDR2 FQGTGA. These data come from a study of blood T cell repertoires in COVID-19. As for the study in general: Sources were T cells, B-cell-depleted T cells, or PBMCs; the material itself was cDNA or gDNA.

In the authors' methods: Reference gene primer amplification gave estimated nucleated cell counts. Sequenced by immunoSEQ multiplex PCR; TCRdb stores in-frame clones only, minus some. D and trimming were read from the DNA, whereas the V and J calls and clone size are those reported in that table. Found here are 35,000 to 50,000 clones, more than 75% of them singletons; the top ten hold nearly 5%. The chain employs TRBV7-3 and TRBJ2-2, with 7 bases identical to TRBD1. The clonotype comes from a human donor in a cohort sampled during active COVID-19. Sequenced: peripheral blood. CDR3 amino acids: CASRDRNTGELFF. For the CDR3, the DNA is TGTGCCAGCCGGGACAGAAACACCGGGGAGCTGTTTTTT.